The 24 T cell receptor beta chains in this list originate from one sample, sequenced in a study of T cell responses to AZD1222 COVID-19 vaccine. Clones were sequenced by immunoSEQ multiplex PCR, and TCRdb holds only the in-frame ones, with some missing. The sample carries 80,000 or so clones, 80% to 95% recorded once. The specimen was peripheral blood, collected on day 0 of MenACWY control vaccination. All receptors derive from an adult in good health.

The chain combines TRBV6-5 with TRBJ1-4; no firm D call. Germline-derived CDR1 and CDR2 are MNHEY and SVGAGI. The germline V and J ends were trimmed by 6 bases and 0 bases, with 8 bases remaining between them. This CDR3 spans 14 amino acids. The CDR3 region is CASRLRATNEKLFF. CDR3 nucleotide sequence: TGTGCCAGCAGGCTTCGAGCAACTAATGAAAAACTGTTTTTT.

The chain couples TRBV11-2 to TRBJ1-4; no reliable D call. This CDR3 region has 16 residues. V dropped 1 base and J dropped 0 bases, with 9 bases sitting between them. CDR1 and CDR2 (germline): SGHAT, FQNNGV. CDR3 protein: CASSLAGSPTNEKLFF. The CDR3 bases are TGTGCCAGCAGCTTAGCGGGCAGCCCAACTAATGAAAAACTGTTTTTT.

The gene calls are TRBV3-1 (or the pseudogene TRBV3-2) and TRBJ1-1, with D unclear. Trimming stripped 4 bases from V and 1 base from J, with 13 bases between. The germline CDR1 and CDR2 sequences are LGHDT and YNNKEL (reference sequence). CDR3 length: 15 residues. The CDR3 DNA follows: TGTGCCAGCAGCCTGGGTCGTGGGAGGAACACTGAAGCTTTCTTT. Translated, it gives CASSLGRGRNTEAFF.

V and J are TRBV19 and TRBJ1-2, with D unresolved. Trimming stripped 5 bases from V and 6 bases from J, with 19 bases between. Germline-derived CDR1 and CDR2 are LNHDA and SQIVND (reference sequence). The CDR3 runs 15 residues. The CDR3 region is CASSPQSQAYDGYTF. The CDR3 DNA is TGTGCCAGTAGTCCTCAGTCCCAGGCCTACGATGGCTACACCTTC.

The DNA for the CDR3 is TGTGCCAGCAGCCGGGGACTAGCGGGAGGGCCAAGCACCGGGGAGCTGTTTTTT. Its protein product is CASSRGLAGGPSTGELFF. The V gene is TRBV3-1 (or the pseudogene TRBV3-2), the J gene TRBJ2-2, with 16 positions matching TRBD2. Germline lookup yields CDR1 LGHDT and CDR2 YNNKEL (reference sequence). V gave up 4 bases and J gave up 4 bases; unmatched junction bases: 6. The CDR3 length is 18 residues.

The gene calls are TRBV6-1 and TRBJ1-5; D unresolved. CDR3 size: 11 residues. Germline V CDR1 and CDR2: MNHNS, SASEGT. Trimming stripped 3 bases from V and 7 bases from J, with 4 bases between. The CDR3 DNA reads TGTGCCAGCAGTGAGGGCCAGCCCCAGCATTTT. It specifies CASSEGQPQHF.

The gene calls are TRBV27 and TRBJ2-1; D remains unclear. Germline CDR1 and CDR2: MNHEY and SMNVEV (reference sequence). The germline V and J ends were trimmed by 3 bases and 5 bases, with 14 bases remaining between them. The CDR3 sequence is 15 residues long. CDR3 in amino acids: CASSLATVHDNEQFF. For the CDR3, the DNA is TGTGCCAGCAGTTTGGCAACCGTCCATGACAATGAGCAGTTCTTC.

The chain is built from TRBV11-2 and TRBJ2-1, with D possibly being TRBD1 or TRBD2 (5 bases each). Trimming stripped 4 bases from V and 5 bases from J, with 12 bases between. This CDR3 has 14 residues. Germline lookup yields CDR1 SGHAT and CDR2 FQNNGV. The CDR3 here is CASSWDPGNNEQFF. In DNA form, the CDR3 reads TGTGCCAGCAGCTGGGACCCCGGGAACAATGAGCAGTTCTTC.

This sequence joins TRBV30 and TRBJ1-4, with D possibly TRBD1 on 5 matching bases. The V and J ends lost 2 bases and 0 bases respectively, with 16 bases between them. In germline, CDR1 is GTSNPN, CDR2 SVGIG (reference sequence). The CDR3 contains 17 residues. CDR3: CAWSRGSGGATNEKLFF. The CDR3 region has the DNA TGTGCCTGGAGTCGCGGGTCGGGGGGGGCAACTAATGAAAAACTGTTTTTT.

V usage is TRBV3-1 (or the pseudogene TRBV3-2) and J usage is TRBJ1-2; D ambiguous. Per the germline V gene, CDR1 is LGHDT and CDR2 is YNNKEL (reference sequence). The V and J ends lost 1 base and 1 base respectively, with 10 bases between them. The CDR3 runs 15 residues. The CDR3: CASSQGTGVNYGYTF. In DNA, the CDR3 is TGTGCCAGCAGCCAAGGGACCGGAGTTAACTATGGCTACACCTTC.

This chain joins TRBV13 and TRBJ1-2; 7 nucleotides agree with TRBD1. V lost 5 bases, J lost 6 bases, and 9 bases stayed unmatched. This CDR3 has 14 residues. In germline, CDR1 is PRHDT, CDR2 FYEKMQ (reference sequence). The DNA of the CDR3 is TGTGCCAGCAGCCCCAGAGGGACAGTCAATGGCTACACCTTC. This encodes CASSPRGTVNGYTF.

V usage is TRBV7-9 and J usage is TRBJ2-7; weak D call: TRBD2 (6 bases). Per germline, CDR1 SEHNR and CDR2 FQNEAQ (reference sequence). The CDR3 runs 13 residues. Trimming took 8 bases from V and 3 from J, leaving 14 bases between them. The CDR3 loop reads CASFRQGGYEQYF. The CDR3 DNA reads as TGTGCCAGCTTCCGGCAGGGAGGCTACGAGCAGTACTTC.

The gene calls are TRBV29-1 and TRBJ1-5; the D gene is possibly TRBD1 (6 bases). The CDR3 sequence is 13 residues long. The ends were cut back, 8 bases at V and 9 bases at J, with 20 bases in the middle. Per germline, CDR1 SQVTM and CDR2 ANQGSEA. The CDR3 DNA follows: TGCAGCCATACAGACAGGCCGGCGGGGCCCCAGCATTTT. This codes for CSHTDRPAGPQHF.

The gene calls are TRBV6-5 and TRBJ1-1, with a tentative D call TRBD1 (5 bases). Trimming left V 3 bases short and J 3 bases short, with 14 bases between. The CDR3 loop spans 15 amino acids. Per germline, CDR1 MNHEY and CDR2 SVGAGI. The CDR3 nucleotides are TGTGCCAGCAGTTATTGGCAGGGAACTCACACTGAAGCTTTCTTT. Translating it yields CASSYWQGTHTEAFF.

The chain links TRBV6-5 to TRBJ2-7; possibly TRBD1 for D (6 bases). Deletions cut 5 bases from V and 2 bases from J, with 13 bases between. CDR1 is MNHEY, CDR2 SVGAGI, per germline. The CDR3 runs 14 residues. Written as DNA, the CDR3 is TGTGCCAGCAGTCACCGGACAGCTGCCTACGAGCAGTACTTC. This gives the protein CASSHRTAAYEQYF.

The CDR3 reads CATSRDGGGQGDTQYF. As DNA, the CDR3 is TGTGCCACCAGCAGAGATGGCGGCGGGCAGGGAGATACGCAGTATTTT. The rearrangement uses TRBV15 and TRBJ2-3; D may match TRBD1 or TRBD2 (5 bases each). The germline CDR1 and CDR2 sequences are LNHNV and YYDKDF (reference sequence). This CDR3 has 16 residues. V lost 0 bases and J lost 5, with 15 bases in between.

The rearrangement links TRBV7-6 to TRBJ2-5; D possibly corresponds to TRBD2 (5 bases). Trimming removed 5 bases from V and 3 bases from J, with 10 bases in between. Germline V gene data show CDR1 as SGHVS and CDR2 as FNYEAQ. The CDR3 extends over 13 amino acids. The CDR3 region is CASSGGQKETQYF. In nucleotides, the CDR3 is TGTGCCAGCAGCGGCGGGCAGAAAGAGACCCAGTACTTC.

This clone was detected a few times. The chain recombines TRBV7-9 with TRBJ2-2; possibly TRBD1 for D (5 bases). Germline assignment: CDR1 SEHNR and CDR2 FQNEAQ (reference sequence). Trimming took 4 bases from V and 6 from J, leaving 9 bases between them. There are 13 residues in the CDR3. CDR3 sequence reads: CASSSRVPGELFF. CDR3 DNA: TGTGCCAGCAGCTCCAGGGTCCCCGGGGAGCTGTTTTTT.

V is TRBV7-9 and J is TRBJ2-3; D might be TRBD1 (6 bases). Per germline, CDR1 SEHNR and CDR2 FQNEAQ (reference sequence). The CDR3 contains 13 residues. Trimming stripped 5 bases from V and 4 bases from J, with 10 bases between. CDR3 in amino acids: CASSRGQSDTQYF. Written as DNA, the CDR3 is TGTGCCAGCAGCCGTGGACAGTCAGATACGCAGTATTTT.

The chain joins TRBV30 to TRBJ1-2; perhaps TRBD1 as D (6 bases). V gave up 1 base and J gave up 8 bases, with 14 bases separating them. CDR3 length: 13 amino acids. In germline, CDR1 is GTSNPN, CDR2 SVGIG (reference sequence). The chain's CDR3 is CAWSGNRVGGYTF. The DNA for the CDR3 is TGTGCCTGGAGTGGCAACAGGGTTGGCGGCTACACCTTC.

This chain connects TRBV3-1 (or the pseudogene TRBV3-2) to TRBJ1-6; TRBD1 matches at 8 bases. This CDR3 has 15 residues. J gave up 7 bases and V 2 bases, and 4 bases lay outside the gene matches. Germline V gene lookup returns CDR1 LGHDT and CDR2 YNNKEL (reference sequence). CDR3 region: CASSQWTGMNSPLHF. The CDR3 DNA is TGTGCCAGCAGCCAATGGACAGGGATGAATTCACCCCTCCACTTT.

The V call is TRBV19, the J call TRBJ2-7, with TRBD2 matching 7 bases. V shed 3 bases, J shed 6 bases, and the junction held 8 bases outside the gene matches. Per the germline V gene, CDR1 is LNHDA and CDR2 is SQIVND (reference sequence). The CDR3 length is 14 residues. The CDR3 loop reads CASSIGAGAIEQYF. CDR3 in DNA: TGTGCCAGTAGTATCGGGGCGGGAGCGATCGAGCAGTACTTC.

The rearrangement uses TRBV10-3 and TRBJ2-7, with 13 bases lining up with TRBD2. Germline V gives CDR1 ENHRY, CDR2 SYGVKD. V trimming: 4 bases; J trimming: 3 bases; junction bases outside the gene matches: 6. The CDR3 is 16 amino acids. As DNA, the CDR3 is TGTGCCATCAGTGTCGGACTAGCGGGAGTCGACTACGAGCAGTACTTC. Encoded protein: CAISVGLAGVDYEQYF.

The chain employs TRBV7-3 and TRBJ2-1; D possibly corresponds to TRBD2 (6 bases). The length of the CDR3 is 12 residues. Germline values: CDR1 SGHTA, CDR2 FQGTGA. V lost 11 bases, J lost 8 bases, and 16 bases lay in between. CDR3: CAGGQGLDEQFF. The DNA for the CDR3 is TGTGCCGGTGGGCAGGGACTGGATGAGCAGTTCTTC.